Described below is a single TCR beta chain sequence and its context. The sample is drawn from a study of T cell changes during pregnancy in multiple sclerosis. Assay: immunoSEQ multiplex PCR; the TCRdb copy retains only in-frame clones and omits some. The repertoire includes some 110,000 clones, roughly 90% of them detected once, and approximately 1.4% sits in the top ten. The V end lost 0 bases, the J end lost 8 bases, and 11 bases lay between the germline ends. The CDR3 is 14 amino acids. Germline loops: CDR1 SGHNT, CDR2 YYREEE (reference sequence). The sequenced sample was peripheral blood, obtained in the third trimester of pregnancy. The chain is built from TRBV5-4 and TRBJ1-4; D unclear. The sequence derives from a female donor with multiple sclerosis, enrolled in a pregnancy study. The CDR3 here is CASSLDGRAEKLFF. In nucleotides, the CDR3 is TGTGCCAGCAGCTTGGACGGGCGGGCGGAAAAACTGTTTTTT.